The 3 T cell receptor beta chains reported below all come from one sample, sequenced in a study of T cells in Graves' hyperthyroidism and ophthalmopathy. Amplification targeted TCR beta CDR3 regions from RNA transcripts. The HTBI primer set drove a first-round RT-PCR of the TCR CDR3. TCRdb used MiXCR to reprocess the multiplex PCR reads, holding one entry per CDR3 protein. The table includes 600,000 or so distinct CDR3 sequences, roughly 15% detected once. The material sequenced was blood. Every receptor here comes from a woman between 45 and 65 years old with Graves' ophthalmopathy.

This clonotype was seen repeatedly, ten times or more. CDR3 in amino acids: CASSTGTSGKYEQYF. The CDR3, as DNA: TGTGCCAGCAGTACTGGGACTAGCGGGAAATACGAGCAGTACTTC. This rearrangement joins TRBV28 to TRBJ2-7; 13 nucleotides line up with TRBD2. The ends lost 5 bases at V and 4 bases at J; junction bases unmatched: 5. CDR3 length: 15 residues. CDR1 and CDR2 from the germline V gene are MDHEN and SYDVKM. Variable domain in full (rest from reference TRBV28 and TRBJ2-7): DVKVTQSSRYLVKRTGEKVFLECVQDMDHENMFWYRQDPGLGLRLIYFSYDVKMKEKGDIPEGYSVSREKKERFSLILESASTNQTSMYLCASSTGTSGKYEQYFGPGTRLTVT.

This sequence joins TRBV14 and TRBJ2-4; the D gene is possibly TRBD1 (6 bases). The length of the CDR3 is 18 residues. V was pared by 4 bases and J by 0 bases, with 19 bases between. Germline V gene lookup returns CDR1 SGHDN and CDR2 FVKESK. CDR3 residues: CASSPRTADGLAKNIQYF. CDR3 in DNA: TGTGCCAGCAGCCCCCGGACAGCAGATGGTTTAGCCAAAAACATTCAGTACTTC.

This clonotype appeared many times. The gene calls are TRBV7-8 and TRBJ2-7, with TRBD2 matching 9 bases. The CDR3 covers 16 residues. V lost 1 base and J lost 3; bases outside the gene matches: 7. The V gene's germline CDR1 is SGHVS and CDR2 FQNEAQ. The CDR3 DNA reads as TGTGCCAGCAGCTTAGGCATCACTAGCGGGCACTACGAGCAGTACTTC. Translation gives CASSLGITSGHYEQYF.